The rows below give T cell receptor beta chains drawn from one sample of a study of PD-L1 blockade in urothelial cancer. Sequencing was performed with immunoSEQ multiplex PCR; in TCRdb, only in-frame clones are kept and a portion is missing. The sample lists about 39,000 clones, roughly 89% occurring once. Here the sequenced sample was PBMCs, taken around atezolizumab (anti-PD-L1) treatment. The receptors derive from a man aged 55-75 years with urothelial cancer. Each CDR3 is given with its conserved first and last residue. The D gene is left open where the match is weak.

d_call v_call cdr3_aa
TRBD2 TRBV5-4 CASSEGLAGVYNEQFF
. TRBV6-5 CASSYSEGAGANVLTF
. TRBV9 CASSVATIPYNEQFF
TRBD1 TRBV4-2 CASSPQGMNTEAFF
TRBD2 TRBV5-1 CASSTGTRVTGARETQYF
TRBD1 TRBV18 CASSPLGTGDGTGELFF
TRBD1 TRBV6-5 CASTPRRGPSETQYF
. TRBV10-2 CASSAPLRKNTGELFF
TRBD1 TRBV4-1 CASSQERDSSGNTIYF
TRBD1 TRBV7-9 CASSSRQGAIDEQYF
. TRBV6-4 CASSDWAGTYNEQFF
TRBD2 TRBV19 CASSPIEGGAYEQYF
TRBD1 TRBV7-8 CASSLYRPGQGNTIYF
. TRBV9 CASSVATGPNTEAFF
. TRBV14 CASSPPRPTVSDGYTF
TRBD2 TRBV6-1 CASSLAGAAYNEQFF